The sequence of this TCR beta chain was determined in a study of neurological immune-mediated disorders. Overall study results and limits: No expanded-clone CDR3 amino acid sequence recurred across subjects, suggesting private TCR-beta repertoires. In HTLV-1-associated myelopathy, TCR clonal expansion was greatest, and in multiple sclerosis it was least, below healthy controls.

Time point of the sample: longitudinal time-point 1 (baseline). The unsorted libraries were produced from 2 million PBMCs held at -80 C. Trimming pared 4 bases from V and 3 bases from J, leaving 10 bases between. Germline CDR1 MNHEY, CDR2 SVGEGT. The CDR3 totals 13 residues. Each TCR transcript was tagged with a 10-nucleotide random UMI during 5'RACE. TCRdb re-called the 5' RACE reads through MiXCR, storing one row per CDR3 protein. The data show 70,000 to 75,000 distinct CDR3 sequences, with roughly 15% seen just once and about 4.6% held by the top ten. In the case of this clonotype: Its antigen is not identified.

Sequencing used PBMCs. The chain has TRBV6-2 or TRBV6-3 and TRBJ2-7, with a possible D match to TRBD1 (6 bases). The clonotype comes from a female donor with HTLV-1-associated myelopathy (HAM/TSP). The CDR3 nucleotides are TGTGCCAGCAGTTCTGGACAGCACTACGAGCAGTACTTC. Translating gives CASSSGQHYEQYF.